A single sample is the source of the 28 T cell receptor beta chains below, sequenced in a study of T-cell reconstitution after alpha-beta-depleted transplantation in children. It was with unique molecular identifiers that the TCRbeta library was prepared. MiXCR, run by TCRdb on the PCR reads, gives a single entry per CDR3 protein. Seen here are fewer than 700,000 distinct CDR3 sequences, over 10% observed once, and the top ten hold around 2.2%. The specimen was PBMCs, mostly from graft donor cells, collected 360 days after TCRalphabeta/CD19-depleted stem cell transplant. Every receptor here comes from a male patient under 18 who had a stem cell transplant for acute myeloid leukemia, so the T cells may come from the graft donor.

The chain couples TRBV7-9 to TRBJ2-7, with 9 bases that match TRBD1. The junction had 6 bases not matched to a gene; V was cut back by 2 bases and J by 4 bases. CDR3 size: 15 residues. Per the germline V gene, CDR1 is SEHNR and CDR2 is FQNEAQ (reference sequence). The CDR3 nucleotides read TGTGCCAGCAGCTTATCACAGGGGGCAAGGTACGAGCAGTACTTC. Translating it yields CASSLSQGARYEQYF.

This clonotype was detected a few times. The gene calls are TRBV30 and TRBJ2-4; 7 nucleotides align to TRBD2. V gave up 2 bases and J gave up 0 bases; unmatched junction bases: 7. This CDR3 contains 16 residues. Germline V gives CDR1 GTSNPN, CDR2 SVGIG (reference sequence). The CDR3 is CAWSSSGIIAKNIQYF. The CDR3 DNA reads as TGTGCCTGGAGTTCGAGCGGGATAATAGCCAAAAACATTCAGTACTTC.

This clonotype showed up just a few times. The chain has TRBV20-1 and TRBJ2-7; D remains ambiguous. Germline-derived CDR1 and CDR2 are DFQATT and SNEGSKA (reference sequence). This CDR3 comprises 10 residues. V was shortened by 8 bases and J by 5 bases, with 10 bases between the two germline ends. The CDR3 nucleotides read TGCAGTCCCAATGAGAACGAGCAGTACTTC. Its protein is CSPNENEQYF.

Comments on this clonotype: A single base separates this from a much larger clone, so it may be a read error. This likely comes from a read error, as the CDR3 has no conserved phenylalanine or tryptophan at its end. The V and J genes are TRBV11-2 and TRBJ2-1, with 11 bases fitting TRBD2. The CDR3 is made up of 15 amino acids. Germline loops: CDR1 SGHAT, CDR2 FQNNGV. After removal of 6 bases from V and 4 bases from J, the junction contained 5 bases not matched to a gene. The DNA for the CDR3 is TGTGCCAGCAGGGATAGACTAGCGGGATACAATGAGCAGTTCTAC. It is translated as CASRDRLAGYNEQFY.

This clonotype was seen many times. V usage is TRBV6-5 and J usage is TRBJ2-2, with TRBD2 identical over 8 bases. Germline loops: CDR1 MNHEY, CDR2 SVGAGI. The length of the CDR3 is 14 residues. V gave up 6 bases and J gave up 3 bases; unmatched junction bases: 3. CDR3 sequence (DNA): TGTGCCAGCAGCAGGACTAGCTACACCGGGGAGCTGTTTTTT. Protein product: CASSRTSYTGELFF.

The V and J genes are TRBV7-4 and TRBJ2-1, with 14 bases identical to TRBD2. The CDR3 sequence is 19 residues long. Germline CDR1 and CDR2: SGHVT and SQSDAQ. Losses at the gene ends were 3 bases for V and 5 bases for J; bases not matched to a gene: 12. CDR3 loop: CASSFRPGTSGRRNNEQFF. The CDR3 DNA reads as TGTGCCAGCAGCTTCCGACCCGGGACTAGCGGGAGAAGAAACAATGAGCAGTTCTTC.

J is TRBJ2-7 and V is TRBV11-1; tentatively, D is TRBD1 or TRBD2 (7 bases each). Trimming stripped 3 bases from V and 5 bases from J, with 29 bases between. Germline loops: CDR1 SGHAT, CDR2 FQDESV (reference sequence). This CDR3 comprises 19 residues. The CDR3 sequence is CASSFPGQPSRGLVDEQYF. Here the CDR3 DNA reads TGTGCCAGCAGCTTCCCGGGACAGCCTTCCCGCGGACTAGTCGACGAGCAGTACTTC.

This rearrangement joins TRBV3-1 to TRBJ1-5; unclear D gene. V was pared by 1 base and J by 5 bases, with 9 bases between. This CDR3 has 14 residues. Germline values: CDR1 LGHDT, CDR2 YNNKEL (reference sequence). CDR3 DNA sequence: TGTGCCAGCAGCCAAGCTGCGGGGTATCAGCCCCAGCATTTT. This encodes CASSQAAGYQPQHF. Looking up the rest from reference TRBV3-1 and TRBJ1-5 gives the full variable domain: DTAVSQTPKYLVTQMGNDKSIKCEQNLGHDTMYWYKQDSKKFLKIMFSYNNKELIINETVPNRFSPKSPDKAHLNLHINSLELGDSAVYFCASSQAAGYQPQHFGDGTRLSIL.

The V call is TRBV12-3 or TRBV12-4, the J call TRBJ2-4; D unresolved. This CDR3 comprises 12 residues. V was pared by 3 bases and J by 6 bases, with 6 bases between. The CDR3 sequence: CASSFRPNIQYF. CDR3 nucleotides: TGTGCCAGCAGTTTCCGGCCAAACATTCAGTACTTC.

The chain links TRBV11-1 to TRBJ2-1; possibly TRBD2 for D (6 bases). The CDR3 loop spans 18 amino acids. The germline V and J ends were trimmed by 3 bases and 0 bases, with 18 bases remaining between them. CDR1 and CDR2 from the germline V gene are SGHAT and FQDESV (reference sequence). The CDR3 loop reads CASSFTGLFQGSYNEQFF. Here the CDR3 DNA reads TGTGCCAGCAGCTTTACAGGACTATTCCAAGGCTCCTACAATGAGCAGTTCTTC.

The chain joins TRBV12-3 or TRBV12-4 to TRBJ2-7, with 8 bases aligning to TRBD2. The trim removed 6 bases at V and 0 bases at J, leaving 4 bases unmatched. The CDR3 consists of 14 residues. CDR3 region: CASRSSGNSYEQYF. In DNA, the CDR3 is TGTGCCAGCAGGAGTAGCGGGAACTCCTACGAGCAGTACTTC.

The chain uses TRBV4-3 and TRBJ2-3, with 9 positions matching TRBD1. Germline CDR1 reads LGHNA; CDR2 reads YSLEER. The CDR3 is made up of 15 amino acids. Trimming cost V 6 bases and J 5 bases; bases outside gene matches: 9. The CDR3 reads CASRDGQGRRDTQYF. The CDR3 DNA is TGCGCCAGCAGGGATGGACAGGGGAGAAGAGATACGCAGTATTTT.

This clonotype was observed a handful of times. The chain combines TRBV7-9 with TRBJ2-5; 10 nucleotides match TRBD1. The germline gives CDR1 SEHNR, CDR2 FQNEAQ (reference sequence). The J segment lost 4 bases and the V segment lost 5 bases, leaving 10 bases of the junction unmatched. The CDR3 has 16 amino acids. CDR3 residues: CASSPDPGQGRETQYF. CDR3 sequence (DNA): TGTGCCAGCAGCCCGGACCCGGGACAGGGGCGAGAGACCCAGTACTTC. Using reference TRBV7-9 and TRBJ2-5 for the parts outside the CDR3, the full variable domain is DTGVSQNPRHKITKRGQNVTFRCDPISEHNRLYWYRQTLGQGPEFLTYFQNEAQLEKSRLLSDRFSAERPKGSFSTLEIQRTEQGDSAMYLCASSPDPGQGRETQYFGPGTRLLVL.

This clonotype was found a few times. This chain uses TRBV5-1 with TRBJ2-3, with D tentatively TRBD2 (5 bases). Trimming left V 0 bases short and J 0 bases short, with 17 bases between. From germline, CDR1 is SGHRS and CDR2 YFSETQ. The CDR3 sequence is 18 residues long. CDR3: CASSLGRISGRSTDTQYF. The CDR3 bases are TGCGCCAGCAGCTTGGGGCGTATAAGCGGAAGAAGCACAGATACGCAGTATTTT. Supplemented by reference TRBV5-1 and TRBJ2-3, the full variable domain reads KAGVTQTPRYLIKTRGQQVTLSCSPISGHRSVSWYQQTPGQGLQFLFEYFSETQRNKGNFPGRFSGRQFSNSRSEMNVSTLELGDSALYLCASSLGRISGRSTDTQYFGPGTRLTVL.

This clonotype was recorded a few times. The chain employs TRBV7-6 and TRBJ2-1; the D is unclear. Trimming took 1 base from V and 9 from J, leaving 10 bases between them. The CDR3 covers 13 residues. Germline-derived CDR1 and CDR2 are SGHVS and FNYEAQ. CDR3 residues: CASSLVTVTEQFF. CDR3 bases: TGTGCCAGCAGCTTAGTGACGGTCACTGAGCAGTTCTTC.

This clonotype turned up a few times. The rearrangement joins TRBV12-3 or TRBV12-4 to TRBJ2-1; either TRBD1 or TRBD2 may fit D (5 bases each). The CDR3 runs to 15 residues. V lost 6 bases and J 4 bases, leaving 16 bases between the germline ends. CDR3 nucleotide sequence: TGTGCCAGCAGGATAGATAGGGGCGGGTACAATGAGCAGTTCTTC. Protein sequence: CASRIDRGGYNEQFF.

The CDR3: CASSYRGSGETQYF. Here the CDR3 DNA reads TGCGCCAGCAGTTACAGGGGTTCAGGAGAGACCCAGTACTTC. The rearrangement links TRBV5-1 to TRBJ2-5, with TRBD1 matching 7 bases. The J segment lost 4 bases and the V segment lost 5 bases, leaving 8 bases of the junction unmatched. Germline V gives CDR1 SGHRS, CDR2 YFSETQ. This CDR3 has 14 amino acids.

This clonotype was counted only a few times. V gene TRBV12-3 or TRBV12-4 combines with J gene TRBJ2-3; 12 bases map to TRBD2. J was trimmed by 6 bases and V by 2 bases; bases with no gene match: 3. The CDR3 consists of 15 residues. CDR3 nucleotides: TGTGCCAGCAGTTTACTAGCGGGAGGGCTCGATACGCAGTATTTT. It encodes CASSLLAGGLDTQYF.

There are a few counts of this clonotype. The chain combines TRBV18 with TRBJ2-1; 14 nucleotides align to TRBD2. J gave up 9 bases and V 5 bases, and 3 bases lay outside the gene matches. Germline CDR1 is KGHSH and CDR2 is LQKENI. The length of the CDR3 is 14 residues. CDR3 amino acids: CASSGLAGGPEQFF. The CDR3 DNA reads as TGTGCCAGCTCAGGACTAGCGGGAGGTCCTGAGCAGTTCTTC.

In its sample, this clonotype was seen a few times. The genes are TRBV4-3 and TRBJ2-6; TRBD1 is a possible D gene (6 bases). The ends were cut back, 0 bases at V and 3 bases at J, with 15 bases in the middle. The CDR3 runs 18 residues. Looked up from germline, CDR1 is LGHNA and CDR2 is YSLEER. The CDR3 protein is CASSQDRPQGHGANVLTF. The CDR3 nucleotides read TGCGCCAGCAGCCAAGATCGGCCCCAGGGGCATGGGGCCAACGTCCTGACTTTC.

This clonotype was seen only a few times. The CDR3, as DNA: TGTGCCAGCAGTTTCGGGGCTAGCGGGACTGGTGAGCAGTACTTC. It is translated as CASSFGASGTGEQYF. The chain is built from TRBV12-3 or TRBV12-4 and TRBJ2-7, with 9 bases matching TRBD2. V was clipped by 3 bases and J by 7 bases; unmatched bases: 10. The CDR3 contains 15 residues.

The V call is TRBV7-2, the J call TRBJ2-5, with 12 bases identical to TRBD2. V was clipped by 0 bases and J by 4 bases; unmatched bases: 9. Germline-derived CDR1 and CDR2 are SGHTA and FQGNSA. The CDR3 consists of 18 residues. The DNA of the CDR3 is TGTGCCAGCAGCTTAGCGGCTAGCGGGAGGGCCTTGGGAGAGACCCAGTACTTC. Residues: CASSLAASGRALGETQYF.

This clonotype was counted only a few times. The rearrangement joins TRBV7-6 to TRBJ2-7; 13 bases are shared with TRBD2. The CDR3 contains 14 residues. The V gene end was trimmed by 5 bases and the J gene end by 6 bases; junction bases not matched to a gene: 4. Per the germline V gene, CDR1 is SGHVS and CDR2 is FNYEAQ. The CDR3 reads CASSHGTSGIEQYF. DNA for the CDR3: TGTGCCAGCAGCCACGGGACTAGCGGGATCGAGCAGTACTTC.

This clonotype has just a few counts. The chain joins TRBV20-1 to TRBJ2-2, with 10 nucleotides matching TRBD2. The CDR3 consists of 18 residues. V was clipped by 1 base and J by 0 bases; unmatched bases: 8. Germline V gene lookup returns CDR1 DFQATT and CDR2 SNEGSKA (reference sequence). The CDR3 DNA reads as TGCAGTGCTAGAGCGGCTAGCGGGAGCCTCGCGAACACCGGGGAGCTGTTTTTT. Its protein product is CSARAASGSLANTGELFF.

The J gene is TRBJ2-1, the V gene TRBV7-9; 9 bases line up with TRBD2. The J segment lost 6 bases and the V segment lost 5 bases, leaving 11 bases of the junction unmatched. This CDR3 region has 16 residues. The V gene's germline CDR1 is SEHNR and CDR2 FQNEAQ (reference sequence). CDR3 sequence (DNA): TGTGCCAGCAGCCCAACTAGCGGGTCAGCGACCAATGAGCAGTTCTTC. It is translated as CASSPTSGSATNEQFF. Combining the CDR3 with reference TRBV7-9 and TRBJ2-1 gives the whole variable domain DTGVSQNPRHKITKRGQNVTFRCDPISEHNRLYWYRQTLGQGPEFLTYFQNEAQLEKSRLLSDRFSAERPKGSFSTLEIQRTEQGDSAMYLCASSPTSGSATNEQFFGPGTRLTVL.

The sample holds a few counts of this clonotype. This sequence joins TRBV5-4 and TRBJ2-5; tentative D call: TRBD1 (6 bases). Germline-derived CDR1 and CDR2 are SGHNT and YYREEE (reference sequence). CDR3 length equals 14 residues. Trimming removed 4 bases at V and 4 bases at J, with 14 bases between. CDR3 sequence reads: CASSPRSGAETQYF. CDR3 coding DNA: TGTGCCAGCAGCCCCCGTTCAGGGGCAGAGACCCAGTACTTC.

The CDR3 DNA reads as TGTGCCAGCAGTGTGACATCCGAGCAGTACTTC. Protein product: CASSVTSEQYF. V gene TRBV6-1 combines with J gene TRBJ2-7; the D is unclear. The V gene's germline CDR1 is MNHNS and CDR2 SASEGT. V lost 4 bases to trimming and J lost 6 bases, with 7 bases between them. This CDR3 is 11 amino acids long.

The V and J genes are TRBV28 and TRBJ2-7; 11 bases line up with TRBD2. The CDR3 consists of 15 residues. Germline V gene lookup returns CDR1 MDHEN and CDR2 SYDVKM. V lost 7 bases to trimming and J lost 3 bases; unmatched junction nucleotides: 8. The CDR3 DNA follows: TGTGCCAGCATCAAACCGGGACTAGCGGACTACGAGCAGTACTTC. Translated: CASIKPGLADYEQYF. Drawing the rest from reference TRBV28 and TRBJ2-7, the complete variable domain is DVKVTQSSRYLVKRTGEKVFLECVQDMDHENMFWYRQDPGLGLRLIYFSYDVKMKEKGDIPEGYSVSREKKERFSLILESASTNQTSMYLCASIKPGLADYEQYFGPGTRLTVT.